This T cell receptor beta chain derives from a study of CD8+ T cells in alopecia areata. Whole-study context: Each day, treated patients took oral tofacitinib twice, at 5 to 10 mg per dose.

Extraction of RNA preceded its reverse transcription into cDNA, which served as the sequencing template. Data came from immunoSEQ multiplex PCR; TCRdb stores just in-frame clones and leaves some out. The data hold under 350,000 clones, with roughly 60% observed a single time. Study conclusions and caveats: For patients receiving tofacitinib, scalp clonality and expanded CD8+ clones among the top 100 significantly decreased.

This clone came up a few times. Its antigen remains unknown. As for treatment: oral pan-JAK inhibitor, 5-10 mg twice daily. Specimens obtained from alopecia areata patients comprised lesional scalp punch biopsies and peripheral blood. From germline, CDR1 is SGHNT and CDR2 YENEEA. The CDR3 consists of 16 residues. V was clipped by 3 bases and J by 5 bases; unmatched bases: 10. V is TRBV11-3 and J is TRBJ1-5; 7 bases fit TRBD1. The starting material was CD4+ T cells sorted from blood, obtained at week 24, from a patient treated with tofacitinib. The origin of this receptor is a human donor with alopecia areata. The CDR3 coding sequence is TGTGCCAGCAGCTTCAGGCGACAGGGCGGAGATCAGCCCCAGCATTTT. This gives the protein CASSFRRQGGDQPQHF.